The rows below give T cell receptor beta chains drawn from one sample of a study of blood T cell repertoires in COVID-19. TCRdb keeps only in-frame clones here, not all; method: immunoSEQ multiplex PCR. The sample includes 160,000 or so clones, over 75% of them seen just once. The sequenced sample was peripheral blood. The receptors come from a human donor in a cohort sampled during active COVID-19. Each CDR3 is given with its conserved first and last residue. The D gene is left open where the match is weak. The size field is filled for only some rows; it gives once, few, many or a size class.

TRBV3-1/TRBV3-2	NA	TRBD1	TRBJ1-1	TGTGCCAGCAGCCATTCGGGACAGGGAAACATGAACACTGAAGCTTTCTTT	CASSHSGQGNMNTEAFF
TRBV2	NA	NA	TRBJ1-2	TGTGCCAGCAGTGAAGCATGGCAGGGTGGCTACACCTTC	CASSEAWQGGYTF
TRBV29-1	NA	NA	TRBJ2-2	TGCAGCGTTGAAGGCGCGACCGGGACACCGAAATCATCTCCCGGGGAGCTGTTTTTT	CSVEGATGTPKSSPGELFF
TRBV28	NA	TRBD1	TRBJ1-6	TGTGCCAGCAGTTCAGGAGGACAGGGGGCAGGTTCACCCCTCCACTTT	CASSSGGQGAGSPLHF
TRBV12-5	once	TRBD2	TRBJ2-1	TGTGCTAGTGGTCCGGACAGGGGAGGGACTAGCGGGACTGAGCAGTTCTTC	CASGPDRGGTSGTEQFF
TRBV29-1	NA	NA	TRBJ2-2	TGCAGCGTTGATCAGGGTTACACCGGGGAGCTGTTTTTT	CSVDQGYTGELFF
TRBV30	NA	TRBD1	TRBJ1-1	TGTGCCTGGAGGGGACAGATAAACACTGAAGCTTTCTTT	CAWRGQINTEAFF
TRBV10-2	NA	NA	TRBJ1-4	NA	CASSTSRQRGGKLFF
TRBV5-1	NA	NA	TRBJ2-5	TGCGCCAGCAGGGCCGGGGGTGAGACCCAGTACTTC	CASRAGGETQYF
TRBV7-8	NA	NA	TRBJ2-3	TGTGCCAGCAGCTTAGGATTAGCGAACACAGATACGCAGTATTTT	CASSLGLANTDTQYF
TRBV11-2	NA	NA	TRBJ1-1	TGTGCCAGCAGCGAGGGCTTCGTGAACACTGAAGCTTTCTTT	CASSEGFVNTEAFF
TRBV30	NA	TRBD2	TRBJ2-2	TGTGCCTGGAGCCCGGGACTAGCCCCGAACACCGGGGAGCTGTTTTTT	CAWSPGLAPNTGELFF
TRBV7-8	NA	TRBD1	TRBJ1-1	TGTGCCAGCAGCCTACCGTCGACAGGGAGATTGGGCAAGGACACTGAAGCTTTCTTT	CASSLPSTGRLGKDTEAFF
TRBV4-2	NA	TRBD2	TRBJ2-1	TGTGCCAGCAGCCAAGATGGAACTAGCGGGACCGATGAGCAGTTCTTC	CASSQDGTSGTDEQFF
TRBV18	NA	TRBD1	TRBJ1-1	TGTGCCAGCTCACCTTCCGGGACAGGGAATAGTGAAGCTTTCTTT	CASSPSGTGNSEAFF
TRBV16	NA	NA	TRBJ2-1	TGTGCCAGCAGCCAATCAAGGACTTACAATGAGCAGTTCTTC	CASSQSRTYNEQFF
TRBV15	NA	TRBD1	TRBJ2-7	TGTGCCACCAGCAGACTTACGGTGACAGGGGGGCACCTTTTTGACGAGCAGTACTTC	CATSRLTVTGGHLFDEQYF
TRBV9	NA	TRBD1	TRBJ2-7	TGTGCCAGCAGCACAGAACCGGGACAGATCTACGAGCAGTACTTC	CASSTEPGQIYEQYF
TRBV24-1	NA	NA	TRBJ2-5	TGTGCCACCAGTGATTTCGGAGAGACCCAGTACTTC	CATSDFGETQYF
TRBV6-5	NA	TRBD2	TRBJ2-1	TGTGCCAGCAGTCCGGGACTAGCCTTCAATGAGCAGTTCTTC	CASSPGLAFNEQFF
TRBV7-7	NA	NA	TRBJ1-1	TGTGCCAGCAGCCAGGGATTTAACACTGAAGCTTTCTTT	CASSQGFNTEAFF
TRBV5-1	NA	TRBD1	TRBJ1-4	TGCGCCAGCAGCTTTTCTCAGGGGGCGCGAGAAAAACTGTTTTTT	CASSFSQGAREKLFF
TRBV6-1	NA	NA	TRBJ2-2	TGTGCCAGCAGTGATGGCTTAGGGGTCGGGGAGCTGTTTTTT	CASSDGLGVGELFF
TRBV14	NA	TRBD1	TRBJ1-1	TGTGCCAGCAGCCAAGATCGGTTTAGGGGGCTAGGGTCGAACACTGAAGCTTTCTTT	CASSQDRFRGLGSNTEAFF
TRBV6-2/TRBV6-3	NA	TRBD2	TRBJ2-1	TGTGCCAGCAGCCCCCTAGCGGGAGTTACGAATGAGCAGTTCTTC	CASSPLAGVTNEQFF
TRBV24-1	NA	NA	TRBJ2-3	TGTGCCACCAGTGATTTGCAGACAGATACGCAGTATTTT	CATSDLQTDTQYF
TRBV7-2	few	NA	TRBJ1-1	TGTGCCAGCAGCTCCGGTCGGGGATTGGGCGCTTTCTTT	CASSSGRGLGAFF
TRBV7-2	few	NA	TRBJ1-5	TGTGCCAGCAGCTTCCAGGGAGGGAGCAATCAGCCCCAGCATTTT	CASSFQGGSNQPQHF
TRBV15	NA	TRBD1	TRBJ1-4	TGTGCCACAGCCGGGACAGGGGGCGCGGGTGAAAAACTGTTTTTT	CATAGTGGAGEKLFF
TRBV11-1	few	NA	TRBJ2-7	TGTGCCAGCAGCCCTAGGAGGGAAACCTCCTACGAGCAGTACTTC	CASSPRRETSYEQYF
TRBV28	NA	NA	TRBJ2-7	TGTGCCAGCAGGGAGAGCTCCTACGAGCAGTACTTC	CASRESSYEQYF
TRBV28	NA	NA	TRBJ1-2	TGTGCCAGCAGTTTAAGACAGGTCTCCGGCTACACCTTC	CASSLRQVSGYTF
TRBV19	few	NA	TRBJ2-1	TGTGCCAGTACCCGGGGAGCTGAGCAGTTCTTC	CASTRGAEQFF
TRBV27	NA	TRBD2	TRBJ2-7	TGTGCCAGCAGCGCCGGGGGGGGGCCTTCCTACGAGCAGTACTTC	CASSAGGGPSYEQYF
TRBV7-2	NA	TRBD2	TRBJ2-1	TGTGCCAGCAGCTTGGGACTAGCGGGGGGCGGCAATGAGCAGTTCTTC	CASSLGLAGGGNEQFF
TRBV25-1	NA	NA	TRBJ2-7	TGTGCCAGCAATAGGGGTGGCTCCTACGAGCAGTACTTC	CASNRGGSYEQYF
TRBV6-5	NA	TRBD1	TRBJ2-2	TGTGCCAGCAGTTACTCGACAGGGGGCAAGACCGGGGAGCTGTTTTTT	CASSYSTGGKTGELFF
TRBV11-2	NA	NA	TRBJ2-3	TGTGCCAGCAGTCCAGCGCTCAGCACAGATACGCAGTATTTT	CASSPALSTDTQYF
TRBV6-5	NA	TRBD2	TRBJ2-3	TGTGCCAGCAGTTCAAGCCGGGGGGGGGCAGATACGCAGTATTTT	CASSSSRGGADTQYF
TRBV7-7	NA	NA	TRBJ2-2	TGTGCTAGCAGCCTAGATATCGGGGTTTTCGCGAACACCGGGGAGCTGTTTTTT	CASSLDIGVFANTGELFF
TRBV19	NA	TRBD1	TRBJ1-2	TGTGCCAGTAGTTCGGGACAGGCCACGACCCTGGCGAGCGCCGGCTACACCTTC	CASSSGQATTLASAGYTF
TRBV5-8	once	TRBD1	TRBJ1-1	TGTGCCAGCAGCGAGGGACAGGGGAGTACTGAAGCTTTCTTT	CASSEGQGSTEAFF
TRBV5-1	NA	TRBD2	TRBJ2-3	TGCGCCAGCAGCTTGGAGGGAATCACTAGCGGTCCTAGCACAGATACGCAGTATTTT	CASSLEGITSGPSTDTQYF
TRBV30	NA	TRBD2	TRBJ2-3	TGTGCCTGGAGGCCCGCTTTAGCGGGAGGGCCAGATACGCAGTATTTT	CAWRPALAGGPDTQYF
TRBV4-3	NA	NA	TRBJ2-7	TGCGCCAGCAGCCAAGAAGACAGTCACTCCTACGAGCAGTACTTC	CASSQEDSHSYEQYF
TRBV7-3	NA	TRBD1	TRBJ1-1	TGTGCCAGCAGCTTAAACCCCATCAGGGGGCAAGGGTCGAACACTGAAGCTTTCTTT	CASSLNPIRGQGSNTEAFF
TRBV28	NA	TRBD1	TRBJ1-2	TGTGCCAGCAGATCCGGGACAGGGGCTTACGGCTACACCTTC	CASRSGTGAYGYTF
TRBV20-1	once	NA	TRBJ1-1	TGCAGTGCTAGTAATCAAGGACAGATGAACACTGAAGCTTTCTTT	CSASNQGQMNTEAFF
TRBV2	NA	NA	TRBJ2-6	TGTGCCAGCAGTGTTGAGGACACTGGGGCCAACGTCCTGACTTTC	CASSVEDTGANVLTF
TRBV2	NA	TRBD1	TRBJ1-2	TGTGCCAGCAGGGACAGGGGTGCCTATGGCTACACCTTC	CASRDRGAYGYTF
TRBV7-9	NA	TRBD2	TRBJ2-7	TGTGCCAGCAGCCCGTCCGGGACTAGCGCCTACGAGCAGTACTTC	CASSPSGTSAYEQYF
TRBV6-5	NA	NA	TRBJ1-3	TGTGCCAGCGGCCGTGACAGGGGAAACACCATATATTTT	CASGRDRGNTIYF
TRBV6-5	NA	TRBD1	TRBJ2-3	TGTGCCAGCAGTTTCCTGACAGGGGTGGCAGATACGCAGTATTTT	CASSFLTGVADTQYF